Listed below are T cell receptor beta chains from one sample, sequenced in a study. MiXCR was run by TCRdb on the 5' RACE reads, yielding one entry per CDR3 protein. The sample records about 41,000 distinct CDR3 sequences, about 29% being singletons. Sequencing was done on a sample of memory CD4+ T cells sorted from a lymph node. The receptors were gathered from a female donor with breast cancer. CDR3s include the opening cysteine and the closing phenylalanine or tryptophan. The D gene is left open where the match is weak. Only some rows state a clone size, as once, few, many or a class for expanded clones.

. | TRBJ1-6 | TRBD1 | TRBV3-1 | CASSPTGGRSPLHF | TGTGCCAGCAGCCCCACAGGGGGTCGATCACCCCTCCACTTT
few | TRBJ1-5 | TRBD1 | TRBV27 | CASSFGQGVDQPQHF | TGTGCCAGCAGTTTCGGACAGGGGGTGGATCAGCCCCAGCATTTT
. | TRBJ2-7 | . | TRBV20-1 | CSAPDRVYEQYF | TGCAGTGCCCCGGACAGAGTCTACGAGCAGTACTTC
few | TRBJ2-7 | TRBD2 | TRBV20-1 | CSDSGLAGGEQYF | TGCAGTGACTCCGGACTAGCGGGAGGCGAGCAGTACTTC
few | TRBJ2-5 | . | TRBV7-9 | CASSSVGATRETQYF | TGTGCCAGCAGCTCGGTGGGGGCGACTCGAGAGACCCAGTACTTC
few | TRBJ1-1 | . | TRBV4-2 | CASSPNLDEAFF | TGTGCCAGCAGCCCTAACTTGGATGAAGCTTTCTTT
. | TRBJ2-4 | TRBD1 | TRBV28 | CASNKQGPRQDIQYF | TGTGCCAGCAACAAACAGGGGCCCCGTCAGGACATTCAGTACTTC
few | TRBJ2-1 | . | TRBV6-1 | CASFAGTYNEQFF | TGTGCCAGTTTTGCAGGGACCTACAATGAGCAGTTCTTC
. | TRBJ2-7 | TRBD1 | TRBV7-2 | CASSEDRVRTKQYF | TGTGCCAGCAGCGAGGACAGGGTGCGGACCAAGCAGTACTTC
. | TRBJ2-1 | . | TRBV20-1 | CSASKTGTGNNEQFF | TGCAGTGCTTCTAAAACCGGGACTGGGAACAATGAGCAGTTCTTC
. | TRBJ2-1 | . | TRBV5-4 | CASSRTPVAEQFF | TGTGCCAGCAGCCGAACCCCAGTGGCTGAGCAGTTCTTC
. | TRBJ2-3 | . | TRBV5-1 | CASSSFSGGGTDTQYF | TGCGCCAGCAGCTCATTCTCGGGCGGGGGCACAGATACGCAGTATTTT
. | TRBJ1-1 | . | TRBV29-1 | CSVVGSGNTEAFF | TGCAGCGTTGTAGGGAGTGGGAACACTGAAGCTTTCTTT
few | TRBJ2-7 | TRBD2 | TRBV5-4 | CASSPGLAGYEQYF | TGTGCCAGCAGCCCAGGACTAGCGGGCTACGAGCAGTACTTC
. | TRBJ1-5 | . | TRBV29-1 | CSVVMGVDNQPQHF | TGCAGCGTTGTGATGGGTGTTGACAATCAGCCCCAGCATTTT
. | TRBJ1-1 | . | TRBV7-3 | CASSLNRRTEAFF | TGTGCCAGCAGCTTAAACAGGCGCACTGAAGCTTTCTTT
few | TRBJ2-7 | . | TRBV10-3 | CAISESRNEQYF | TGTGCCATCAGTGAGTCCAGAAACGAGCAGTACTTC
. | TRBJ2-7 | . | TRBV5-1 | CASSVTEGPYEQYF | TGCGCCAGCAGCGTGACGGAGGGTCCCTACGAGCAGTACTTC